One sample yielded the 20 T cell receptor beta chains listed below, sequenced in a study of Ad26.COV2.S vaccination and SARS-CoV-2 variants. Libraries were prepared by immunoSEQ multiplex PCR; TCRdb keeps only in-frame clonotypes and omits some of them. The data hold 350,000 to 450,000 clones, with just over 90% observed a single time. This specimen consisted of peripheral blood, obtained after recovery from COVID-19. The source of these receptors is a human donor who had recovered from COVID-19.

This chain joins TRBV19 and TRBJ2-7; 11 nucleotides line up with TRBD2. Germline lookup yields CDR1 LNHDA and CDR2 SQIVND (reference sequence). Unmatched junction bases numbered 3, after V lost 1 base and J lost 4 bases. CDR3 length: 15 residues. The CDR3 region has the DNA TGTGCCAGTAGTATAGTTGGGACTAGCGGTTACGAGCAGTACTTC. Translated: CASSIVGTSGYEQYF.

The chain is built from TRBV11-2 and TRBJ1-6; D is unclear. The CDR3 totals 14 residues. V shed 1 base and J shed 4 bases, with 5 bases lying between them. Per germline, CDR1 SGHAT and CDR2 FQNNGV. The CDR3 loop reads CASSLGRYNSPLHF. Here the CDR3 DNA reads TGTGCCAGCAGCTTAGGCCGGTATAATTCACCCCTCCACTTT. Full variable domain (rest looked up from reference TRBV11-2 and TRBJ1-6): EAGVAQSPRYKIIEKRQSVAFWCNPISGHATLYWYQQILGQGPKLLIQFQNNGVVDDSQLPKDRFSAERLKGVDSTLKIQPAKLEDSAVYLCASSLGRYNSPLHFGNGTRLTVT.

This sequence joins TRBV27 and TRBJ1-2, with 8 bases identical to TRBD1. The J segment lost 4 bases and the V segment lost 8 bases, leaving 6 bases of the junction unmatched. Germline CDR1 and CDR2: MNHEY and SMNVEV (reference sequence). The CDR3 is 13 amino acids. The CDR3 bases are TGTGCCAGCGGGGACAGGAGCTCCTATGGCTACACCTTC. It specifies CASGDRSSYGYTF.

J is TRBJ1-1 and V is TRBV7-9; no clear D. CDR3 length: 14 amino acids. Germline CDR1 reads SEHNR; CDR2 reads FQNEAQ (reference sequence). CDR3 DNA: TGTGCAATCTTGGGGTTGGCTGAGAACACTGAAGCTTTCTTT. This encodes CAILGLAENTEAFF.

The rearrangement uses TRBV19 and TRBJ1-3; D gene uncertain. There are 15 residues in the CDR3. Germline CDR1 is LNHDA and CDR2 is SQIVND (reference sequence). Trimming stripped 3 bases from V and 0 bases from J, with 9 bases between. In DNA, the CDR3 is TGTGCCAGTAGTATCCTACATAGCTCTGGAAACACCATATATTTT. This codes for CASSILHSSGNTIYF. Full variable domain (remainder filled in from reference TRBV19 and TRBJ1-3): DGGITQSPKYLFRKEGQNVTLSCEQNLNHDAMYWYRQDPGQGLRLIYYSQIVNDFQKGDIAEGYSVSREKKESFPLTVTSAQKNPTAFYLCASSILHSSGNTIYFGEGSWLTVV.

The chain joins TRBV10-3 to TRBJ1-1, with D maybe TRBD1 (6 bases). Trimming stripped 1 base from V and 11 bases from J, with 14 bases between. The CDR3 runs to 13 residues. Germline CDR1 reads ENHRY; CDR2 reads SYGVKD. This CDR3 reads CAISEYGTLEAFF. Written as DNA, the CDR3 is TGTGCCATCAGTGAGTACGGGACATTGGAGGCTTTCTTT.

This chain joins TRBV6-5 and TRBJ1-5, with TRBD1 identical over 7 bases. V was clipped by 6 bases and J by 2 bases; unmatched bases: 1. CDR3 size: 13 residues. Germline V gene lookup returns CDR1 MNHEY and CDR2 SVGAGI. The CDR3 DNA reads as TGTGCCAGCAGCCAGGGGGGCAATCAGCCCCAGCATTTT. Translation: CASSQGGNQPQHF.

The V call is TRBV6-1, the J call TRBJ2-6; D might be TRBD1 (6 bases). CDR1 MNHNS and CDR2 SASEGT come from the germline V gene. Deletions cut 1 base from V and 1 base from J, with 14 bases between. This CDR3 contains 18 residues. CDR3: CASSEVARGLSGANVLTF. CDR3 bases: TGTGCCAGCAGTGAAGTGGCCAGGGGTCTATCTGGGGCCAACGTCCTGACTTTC.

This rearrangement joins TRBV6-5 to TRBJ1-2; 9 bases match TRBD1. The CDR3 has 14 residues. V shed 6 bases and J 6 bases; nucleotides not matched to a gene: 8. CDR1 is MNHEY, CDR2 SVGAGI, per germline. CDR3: CASRRGQGYHGYTF. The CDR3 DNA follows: TGTGCCAGCAGAAGGGGACAGGGTTACCATGGCTACACCTTC.

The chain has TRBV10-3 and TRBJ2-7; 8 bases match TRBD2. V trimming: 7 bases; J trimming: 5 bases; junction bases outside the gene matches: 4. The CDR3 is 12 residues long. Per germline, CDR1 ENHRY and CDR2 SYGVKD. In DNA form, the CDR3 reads TGTGCCATCACGGGGGGGGGCCACGAGCAGTACTTC. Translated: CAITGGGHEQYF.

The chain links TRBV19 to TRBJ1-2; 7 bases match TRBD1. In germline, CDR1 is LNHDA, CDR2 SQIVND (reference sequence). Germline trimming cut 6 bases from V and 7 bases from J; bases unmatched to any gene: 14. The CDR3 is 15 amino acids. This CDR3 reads CASSRGTEPLSGYTF. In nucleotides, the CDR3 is TGTGCCAGTAGCCGGGGGACAGAACCTCTCAGTGGCTACACCTTC.

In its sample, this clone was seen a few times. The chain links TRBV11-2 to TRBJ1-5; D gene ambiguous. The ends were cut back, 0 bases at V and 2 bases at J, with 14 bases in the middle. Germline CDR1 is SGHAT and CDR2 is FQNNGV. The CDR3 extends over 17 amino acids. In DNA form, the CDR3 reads TGTGCCAGCAGCTTAGAGAGAGGGAACAATGGCAATCAGCCCCAGCATTTT. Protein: CASSLERGNNGNQPQHF.

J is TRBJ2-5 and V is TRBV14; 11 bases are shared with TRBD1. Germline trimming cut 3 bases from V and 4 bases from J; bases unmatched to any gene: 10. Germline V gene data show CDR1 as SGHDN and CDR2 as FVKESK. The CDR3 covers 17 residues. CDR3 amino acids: CASSHRRTGGAPETQYF. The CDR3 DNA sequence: TGTGCCAGCAGCCACCGGCGGACAGGGGGCGCCCCAGAGACCCAGTACTTC.

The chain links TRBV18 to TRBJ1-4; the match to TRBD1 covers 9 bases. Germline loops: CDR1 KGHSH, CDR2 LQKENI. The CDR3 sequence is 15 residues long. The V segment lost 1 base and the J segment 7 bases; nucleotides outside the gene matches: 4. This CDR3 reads CASSPRQGVGEKLFF. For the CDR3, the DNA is TGTGCCAGCTCACCACGACAGGGGGTTGGTGAAAAACTGTTTTTT.

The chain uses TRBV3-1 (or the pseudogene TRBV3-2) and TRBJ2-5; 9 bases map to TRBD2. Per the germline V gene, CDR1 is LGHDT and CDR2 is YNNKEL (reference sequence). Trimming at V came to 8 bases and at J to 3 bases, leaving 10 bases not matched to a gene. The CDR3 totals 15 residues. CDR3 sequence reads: CASRAGGRRKETQYF. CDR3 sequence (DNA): TGTGCCAGCCGGGCGGGGGGGCGACGAAAAGAGACCCAGTACTTC.

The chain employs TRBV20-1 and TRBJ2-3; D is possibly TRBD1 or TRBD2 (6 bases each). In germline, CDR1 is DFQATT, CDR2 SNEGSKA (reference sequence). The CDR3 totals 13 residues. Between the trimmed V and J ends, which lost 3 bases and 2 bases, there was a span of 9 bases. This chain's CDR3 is CSASGGPTDTQYF. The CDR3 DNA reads TGCAGTGCTAGTGGGGGGCCCACAGATACGCAGTATTTT.

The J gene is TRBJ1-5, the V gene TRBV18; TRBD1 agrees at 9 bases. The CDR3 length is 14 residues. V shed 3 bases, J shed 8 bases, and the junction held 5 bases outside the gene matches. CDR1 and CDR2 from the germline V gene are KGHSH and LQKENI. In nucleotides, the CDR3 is TGTGCCAGCTCACCCCGGGACAGGGAAAAGCCCCAGCATTTT. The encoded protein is CASSPRDREKPQHF.

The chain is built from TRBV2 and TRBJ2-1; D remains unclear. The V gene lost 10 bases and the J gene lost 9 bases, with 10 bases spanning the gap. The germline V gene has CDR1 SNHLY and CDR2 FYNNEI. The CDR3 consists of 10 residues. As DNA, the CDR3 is TGTGCCACTTCAGGTCCTGAGCAGTTCTTC. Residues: CATSGPEQFF.

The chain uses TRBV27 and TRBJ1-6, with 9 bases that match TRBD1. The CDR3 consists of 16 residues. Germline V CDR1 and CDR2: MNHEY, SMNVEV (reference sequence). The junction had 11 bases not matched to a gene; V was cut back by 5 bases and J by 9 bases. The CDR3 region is CASSPKGQGLVSPLHF. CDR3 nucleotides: TGTGCCAGCAGTCCCAAGGGACAGGGATTGGTTTCACCCCTCCACTTT.

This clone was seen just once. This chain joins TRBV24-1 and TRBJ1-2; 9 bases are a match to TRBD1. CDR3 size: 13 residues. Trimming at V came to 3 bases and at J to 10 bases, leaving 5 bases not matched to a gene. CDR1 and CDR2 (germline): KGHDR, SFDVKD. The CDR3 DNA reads TGTGCCACCAGTGATCACCGGGACAGGGCCTACACCTTC. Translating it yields CATSDHRDRAYTF.